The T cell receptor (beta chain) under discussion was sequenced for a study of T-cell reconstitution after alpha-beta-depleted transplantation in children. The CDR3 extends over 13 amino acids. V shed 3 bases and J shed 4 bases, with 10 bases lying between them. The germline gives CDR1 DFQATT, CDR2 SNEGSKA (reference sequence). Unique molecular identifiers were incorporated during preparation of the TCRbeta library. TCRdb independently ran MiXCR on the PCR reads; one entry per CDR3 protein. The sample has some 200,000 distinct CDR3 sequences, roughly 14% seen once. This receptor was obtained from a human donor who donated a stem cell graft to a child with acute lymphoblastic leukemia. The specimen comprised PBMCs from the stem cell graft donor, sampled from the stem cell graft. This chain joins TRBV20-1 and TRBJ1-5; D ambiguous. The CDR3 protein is CSASYSLNQPQHF. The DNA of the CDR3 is TGCAGTGCTAGTTACAGCCTGAATCAGCCCCAGCATTTT.